This T cell receptor (beta chain) was identified during a study of early T cells in non-severe SARS-CoV-2 infection (dated by TCRdb to the early 2020s). General notes on the study: TCR sequencing used bulk RNA from unsorted whole blood, so alpha and beta chains could not be paired. Paper-wide results and their limitations: Matching against VDJdb was skewed toward anti-spike CD8 responses, likely underestimated virus-specific expansions, and missed private and CD4 specificities.

Germline trimming: 1 base from V, 1 base from J; junction bases outside gene matches: 1. The CDR3 covers 15 residues, taking in both the cysteine and the phenylalanine. Only the CDR3 DNA is retained, 45 bases long and in frame from the first base. CDR1 SGHTA and CDR2 FQGNSA were looked up in the germline V gene. A case-control design nested within a healthcare worker cohort in London, UK, was used, with weekly nasopharyngeal swab PCR tests and blood sampling performed. Between 23 and 31 March 2020, the week of the UK lockdown, healthcare workers were enrolled and then followed up weekly for as long as 16 weeks. The table lists this clonotype with many counts. What antigen it recognizes has not been identified. Per-base qualities were not stored, and no clone one base away is much larger. Library preparation employed 5' RACE. Instrument on record: NextSeq 500. The TCR library protocol attached unique molecular identifiers to individual cDNA molecules to correct for sequencing error and PCR bias. Sequencing covered both TCR alpha and beta chains, and within each sample the abundances of alpha and beta sequences were tightly co-correlated. Per the source publication's procedure: Decombinator V4 was used to annotate TCR sequences for V gene, J gene and CDR3. Expanded TCRs were defined as changing significantly between any two time points under a Poisson model with p below 0.0001. Abundances of TCRs were expressed as counts per million after normalisation to the total number of TCRs sequenced in each sample. MAIT TCRs were defined by TRAV1-2 paired with TRAJ12, TRAJ20 or TRAJ33, and iNKT TCRs by TRAV10 paired with TRAJ18. A search of VDJdb, accessed on 1 November 2021, was run for TCRs annotated to CMV, EBV and SARS-CoV-2, with TCRs annotated for multiple antigens excluded. TCRdb itself trimmed the public reads at Q25 with fastp, ran MiXCR and retained productive beta chains. Entries that share a CDR3 protein sequence are merged under the most common genes and DNA. None of the V and J calls come from the authors' own analysis; TCRdb made them. Here the sample has some 66,000 distinct CDR3 sequences; 9.1% occur a single time. Approximately 3% of the sample is taken by the ten largest.

The chain is made from TRBV7-2 and TRBJ2-5, and TRBD1 aligns with 9 junction nucleotides. The sample consisted of whole blood. The TCR comes from an adult who was a healthcare worker with PCR-confirmed SARS-CoV-2 infection or an uninfected control (not recorded which). The sequence in DNA is TGTGCCAGCAGCTTAGGGGGACAGGGCCAAGAGACCCAGTACTTC. Translated, it gives CASSLGGQGQETQYF.